This entry lists 28 T cell receptor beta chains sequenced from one sample in a study of blood T cell repertoires in COVID-19 (dated by TCRdb to the early 2020s). To prepare the library, the immunoSEQ multiplex PCR assay was applied. Entries here come from immuneACCESS through TCRdb and include only in-frame sequences with V and J called. Some clones fail to appear in such tables; in the studies checked, an unresolved V gene covers under half of the shortfall, and the cause of the remainder is unknown. The table for this sample lists 150,000 to 160,000 clones; around 84% of them were counted only once. Under 2% of the sample is held by the ten biggest clonotypes. The sample consisted of peripheral blood. All receptors derive from an elderly man with acute or convalescent COVID-19.

The genes are TRBV7-3 and TRBJ1-6; tentative D call: TRBD1 (5 bases). CDR1 is SGHTA, CDR2 FQGTGA, per germline. The CDR3 totals 17 residues. V lost 3 bases to trimming and J lost 1 base, with 13 bases between them. CDR3 DNA: TGTGCCAGCAGCTTCCCGGACAAGGGTTCCTATAATTCACCCCTCCACTTT. Its protein is CASSFPDKGSYNSPLHF.

The genes are TRBV30 and TRBJ1-6; D not certain. The CDR3 is 13 residues long. Trimming stripped 0 bases from V and 7 bases from J, with 7 bases between. Germline V gene lookup returns CDR1 GTSNPN and CDR2 SVGIG (reference sequence). The CDR3 protein is CAWSVGANSPLHF. For the CDR3, the DNA is TGTGCCTGGAGTGTTGGAGCGAATTCACCCCTCCACTTT.

This clone was seen a single time. The CDR3 region has the DNA TGTGCCAGCACTATAGATAGATCCTACAATGAGCAGTTCTTC. It codes for CASTIDRSYNEQFF. This chain joins TRBV2 and TRBJ2-1; D gene ambiguous. This CDR3 spans 14 amino acids. Germline V gene data show CDR1 as SNHLY and CDR2 as FYNNEI. Trimming removed 7 bases from V and 1 base from J, with 11 bases in between.

In DNA form, the CDR3 reads TGTGCCAGCAGCGTAACAGGGTTCCCCTCCGGGACTAGCGGGGCCCCTAGCTCCTACAATGAGCAGTTCTTC. Protein sequence: CASSVTGFPSGTSGAPSSYNEQFF. The chain couples TRBV9 to TRBJ2-1; 13 bases line up with TRBD2. Trimming removed 1 base from V and 0 bases from J; junction bases left unmatched: 22. The CDR3 has 24 amino acids. The germline V gene has CDR1 SGDLS and CDR2 YYNGEE.

The genes are TRBV14 and TRBJ2-5, with a tentative D call TRBD2 (6 bases). Germline CDR1 is SGHDN and CDR2 is FVKESK. CDR3 size: 14 residues. The V and J ends lost 0 bases and 5 bases respectively, with 10 bases between them. CDR3: CASSQDPGVETQYF. CDR3 bases: TGTGCCAGCAGCCAAGACCCGGGGGTGGAGACCCAGTACTTC.

The CDR3 bases are TGTGCCTGGAGTTTAACAACAGGGGGCGGTGGCTACACCTTC. Translated: CAWSLTTGGGGYTF. The chain joins TRBV30 to TRBJ1-2; 9 nucleotides align to TRBD1. CDR1 is GTSNPN, CDR2 SVGIG, per germline (reference sequence). The CDR3 sequence is 14 residues long. V shed 2 bases, J shed 7 bases, and the junction held 8 bases outside the gene matches.

The CDR3 sequence: CASSVPSQGGYTF. In DNA, the CDR3 is TGTGCCAGCAGCGTTCCGTCCCAGGGGGGCTACACCTTC. The chain couples TRBV9 to TRBJ1-2; the D gene is possibly TRBD1 (6 bases). From germline, CDR1 is SGDLS and CDR2 YYNGEE. Trimming left V 2 bases short and J 8 bases short, with 13 bases between. The CDR3 runs to 13 residues. Variable domain in full (rest from reference TRBV9 and TRBJ1-2): DSGVTQTPKHLITATGQRVTLRCSPRSGDLSVYWYQQSLDQGLQFLIQYYNGEERAKGNILERFSAQQFPDLHSELNLSSLELGDSALYFCASSVPSQGGYTFGSGTRLTVV.

The chain is built from TRBV5-1 and TRBJ2-3; the D gene is possibly TRBD2 (6 bases). The germline gives CDR1 SGHRS, CDR2 YFSETQ. Between the trimmed V and J ends, which lost 4 bases and 4 bases, there was a span of 19 bases. This CDR3 has 16 amino acids. This chain's CDR3 is CASSLPSGGAADTQYF. The CDR3 DNA follows: TGCGCCAGCAGCCTACCAAGTGGCGGGGCAGCAGATACGCAGTATTTT.

The rearrangement joins TRBV7-3 to TRBJ2-1, with TRBD2 as a possible D gene (6 bases). Germline V lookup: CDR1 SGHTA, CDR2 FQGTGA. The CDR3 sequence is 15 residues long. Trimming removed 0 bases from V and 3 bases from J, with 9 bases in between. CDR3: CASSLTGGYYNEQFF. CDR3 nucleotides: TGTGCCAGCAGCTTAACCGGGGGTTACTACAATGAGCAGTTCTTC.

The V call is TRBV7-8, the J call TRBJ2-1; 7 bases are shared with TRBD1. Trimming at V came to 2 bases and at J to 4 bases, leaving 5 bases not matched to a gene. Germline loops: CDR1 SGHVS, CDR2 FQNEAQ. CDR3 length: 15 amino acids. As DNA, the CDR3 is TGTGCCAGCAGCTTACTCGGGACAGAATACAATGAGCAGTTCTTC. Protein product: CASSLLGTEYNEQFF.

The chain employs TRBV5-4 and TRBJ1-1; 7 positions match TRBD1. There are 15 residues in the CDR3. Germline CDR1 reads SGHNT; CDR2 reads YYREEE (reference sequence). V gave up 0 bases and J gave up 2 bases; unmatched junction bases: 4. The CDR3 spells CASSLVGGGNTEAFF. DNA for the CDR3: TGTGCCAGCAGCTTGGTAGGAGGGGGCAACACTGAAGCTTTCTTT.

The V gene is TRBV4-2, the J gene TRBJ2-7; D is uncertain. The CDR3 has 15 amino acids. V shed 0 bases and J shed 2 bases, with 11 bases lying between them. Germline V CDR1 and CDR2: LGHNA, YNFKEQ. CDR3 protein: CASSQDESRTYEQYF. CDR3 DNA sequence: TGTGCCAGCAGCCAAGATGAGTCACGAACCTACGAGCAGTACTTC.

The V and J genes are TRBV4-1 and TRBJ1-4, with 11 bases fitting TRBD1. Losses at the gene ends were 4 bases for V and 7 bases for J; bases not matched to a gene: 11. This CDR3 spans 17 amino acids. Germline assignment: CDR1 MGHRA and CDR2 YSYEKL. The chain's CDR3 is CASSRGQGVVYGEKLFF. The CDR3 region has the DNA TGCGCCAGCAGCCGGGGACAGGGGGTGGTGTATGGTGAAAAACTGTTTTTT.

The rearrangement links TRBV7-3 to TRBJ2-2; the D gene is possibly TRBD1 (6 bases). CDR3 length: 14 amino acids. V lost 5 bases to trimming and J lost 1 base, with 8 bases between them. Germline loops: CDR1 SGHTA, CDR2 FQGTGA. In nucleotides, the CDR3 is TGTGCCAGCAGCCAGGACAGGAACACCGGGGAGCTGTTTTTT. Protein: CASSQDRNTGELFF.

This clone was detected only once. The chain couples TRBV11-1 to TRBJ1-1; D perhaps matches TRBD1 (5 bases). The CDR3 totals 14 residues. Germline-derived CDR1 and CDR2 are SGHAT and FQDESV (reference sequence). Trimming pared 2 bases from V and 1 base from J, leaving 8 bases between. CDR3 protein: CASSLRGRNTEAFF. In nucleotides, the CDR3 is TGTGCCAGCAGCTTAAGGGGAAGGAACACTGAAGCTTTCTTT. Complete variable domain (other parts from reference TRBV11-1 and TRBJ1-1): EAEVAQSPRYKITEKSQAVAFWCDPISGHATLYWYRQILGQGPELLVQFQDESVVDDSQLPKDRFSAERLKGVDSTLKIQPAELGDSAMYLCASSLRGRNTEAFFGQGTRLTVV.

The chain has TRBV29-1 and TRBJ1-1, with TRBD1 as a possible D gene (5 bases). V was trimmed by 7 bases and J by 8 bases, leaving 20 bases between them. Per germline, CDR1 SQVTM and CDR2 ANQGSEA. The CDR3 runs 13 residues. The CDR3 here is CSASGLPVAEAFF. The DNA for the CDR3 is TGCAGCGCCTCGGGACTCCCGGTTGCGGAAGCTTTCTTT.

This chain joins TRBV9 and TRBJ2-7, with D tentatively TRBD1 (5 bases). The CDR3 covers 14 residues. Germline V lookup: CDR1 SGDLS, CDR2 YYNGEE. The germline V and J ends were trimmed by 1 base and 5 bases, with 13 bases remaining between them. The CDR3 DNA follows: TGTGCCAGCAGCGTAAGCAACAGGTTGAACGAGCAGTACTTC. Protein sequence: CASSVSNRLNEQYF.

This clone showed up just a few times. The rearrangement joins TRBV28 to TRBJ1-2, with D maybe TRBD1 (5 bases). The V end lost 8 bases, the J end lost 3 bases, and 25 bases lay between the germline ends. CDR3 length equals 17 residues. CDR1 MDHEN and CDR2 SYDVKM come from the germline V gene. Here the CDR3 reads CASRSGTQGAKYYGYTF. The DNA for the CDR3 is TGTGCCAGCCGTTCCGGGACTCAGGGCGCCAAGTACTATGGCTACACCTTC.

The J gene is TRBJ1-2, the V gene TRBV7-2; 7 bases fit TRBD1. There are 13 residues in the CDR3. CDR1 and CDR2 from the germline V gene are SGHTA and FQGNSA. The V and J ends lost 4 bases and 11 bases, in that order; junction bases with no gene match: 10. The CDR3 DNA sequence: TGTGCCAGCAGCTCCCCAGAGGGACAGAGGTACACCTTC. This translates into CASSSPEGQRYTF.

DNA for the CDR3: TGTGCCAGCAGTGAAAGTCCGGTAGCGGTAACTGAAGCTTTCTTT. Amino acids: CASSESPVAVTEAFF. This rearrangement joins TRBV2 to TRBJ1-1; D remains ambiguous. The germline CDR1 and CDR2 sequences are SNHLY and FYNNEI. Trimming pared 2 bases from V and 5 bases from J, leaving 15 bases between. The CDR3 totals 15 residues.

The chain carries TRBV28 and TRBJ2-1; possibly TRBD1 for D (6 bases). V lost 7 bases and J lost 8, with 12 bases in between. The CDR3 runs to 12 residues. The germline gives CDR1 MDHEN, CDR2 SYDVKM. The CDR3 here is CASTWGPHEQFF. Written as DNA, the CDR3 is TGTGCCAGCACCTGGGGGCCTCATGAGCAGTTCTTC. Based on the CDR3 plus reference TRBV28 and TRBJ2-1, the full variable domain is DVKVTQSSRYLVKRTGEKVFLECVQDMDHENMFWYRQDPGLGLRLIYFSYDVKMKEKGDIPEGYSVSREKKERFSLILESASTNQTSMYLCASTWGPHEQFFGPGTRLTVL.

J is TRBJ1-4 and V is TRBV19; 7 bases agree with TRBD1. Trimming removed 3 bases from V and 7 bases from J; junction bases left unmatched: 8. The CDR3 spans 15 residues. Germline-derived CDR1 and CDR2 are LNHDA and SQIVND (reference sequence). CDR3 nucleotides: TGTGCCAGTAGTATTTCTACAGGGGCGGTTGAAAAACTGTTTTTT. Its translation: CASSISTGAVEKLFF.

The rearrangement uses TRBV6-1 and TRBJ1-1; 9 positions match TRBD1. Germline V gene data show CDR1 as MNHNS and CDR2 as SASEGT. With 1 base clipped from V and 1 base from J, the junction kept 10 bases outside the gene matches. CDR3 length: 18 residues. The CDR3 loop reads CASSEGGQGRRRNTEAFF. As DNA, the CDR3 is TGTGCCAGCAGTGAAGGGGGACAGGGCCGGCGAAGGAACACTGAAGCTTTCTTT.

In nucleotides, the CDR3 is TGTGCCAGCAGCTTAGCGCCGGGGGGGACCACAGATACGCAGTATTTT. Translating it yields CASSLAPGGTTDTQYF. The V call is TRBV7-6, the J call TRBJ2-3; 8 nucleotides align to TRBD2. The germline V gene has CDR1 SGHVS and CDR2 FNYEAQ. V dropped 0 bases and J dropped 2; count of bases not matched to a gene: 4. CDR3 length equals 16 residues.

The chain has TRBV25-1 and TRBJ1-2; no clear D. The CDR3 extends over 15 amino acids. V was clipped by 6 bases and J by 3 bases, with 17 bases between them. Germline-derived CDR1 and CDR2 are MGHDK and SYGVNS. CDR3 residues: CASSHRTRSHYGYTF. The CDR3 nucleotides are TGTGCCAGCAGCCATCGTACTCGATCTCACTATGGCTACACCTTC.

J is TRBJ2-3 and V is TRBV10-3, with unresolved D. V dropped 6 bases and J dropped 0 bases, with 4 bases sitting between them. This CDR3 is built from 12 residues. Per germline, CDR1 ENHRY and CDR2 SYGVKD. Here the CDR3 DNA reads TGTGCCATCAGCACTAGCACAGATACGCAGTATTTT. Its translation is CAISTSTDTQYF.

This chain joins TRBV4-3 and TRBJ2-5; the match to TRBD2 covers 8 bases. CDR3 size: 15 residues. The J segment lost 1 base and the V segment lost 4 bases, leaving 5 bases of the junction unmatched. Germline-derived CDR1 and CDR2 are LGHNA and YSLEER. The CDR3 DNA follows: TGCGCCAGCAGCCGAACTGGGACTAGCCAAGAGACCCAGTACTTC. This codes for CASSRTGTSQETQYF.

This chain connects TRBV6-5 to TRBJ2-7, with 8 bases lining up with TRBD1. This CDR3 has 14 amino acids. Trimming took 6 bases from V and 3 from J; bases not matched to a gene: 7. Germline V gives CDR1 MNHEY, CDR2 SVGAGI. The CDR3 DNA reads TGTGCCAGCAGCAACAGGGGGACTGACTACGAGCAGTACTTC. This sequence encodes CASSNRGTDYEQYF.